This TCR beta chain was recovered during a study of CD8+CD57+ T cells in acquired aplastic anemia. Findings and caveats of the study: Comparison of patients with controls identified around 28 shared CD8+ CDR3 sequences.

By flow cytometry, patients selected for sequencing had shown an expansion of CD8+CD57+ cells. This clonotype was picked up many times. Its antigen is still unknown. CDR3 length: 19 amino acids. Germline CDR1 is SNHLY and CDR2 is FYNNEI. V lost 1 base and J lost 4, with 20 bases in between. TCR beta VDJ and CDR3 profiling used genomic DNA as template. TCRdb ran MiXCR on the reads and lists one entry per CDR3 protein. Counted here are 150,000 to 200,000 distinct CDR3 sequences, around half occurring once; the ten biggest clones make up about 1.8%. This sequence joins TRBV2 and TRBJ1-6, with D possibly matching TRBD1 (5 bases). The specimen sequenced was sorted CD4+, CD8+, or CD8+CD57+ T cells (not recorded which) from PBMCs. The source is a human donor with aplastic anemia. The DNA of the CDR3 is TGTGCCAGCAGTGAAGGACGGGCCCCAGACAGAGTTTATAATTCACCCCTCCACTTT. As protein: CASSEGRAPDRVYNSPLHF.